This T cell receptor (beta chain) stems from a study of blood T cells in healthy people across ages. Points from the study as a whole: Unsorted PBMC input precluded a conclusive naive versus antigen-experienced comparison. Whereas aged donors had fewer naive CD4+ cells, long-lived donors had more of them and higher diversity. Naive T cell percentage strongly correlated with TCR beta diversity.

Samples each yielded at least 5 micrograms of total RNA. With a J-beta primer mix and a sample-barcoded 5' primer, a second PCR ran 7 to 11 cycles. TCRdb passed the 5' RACE reads through MiXCR, listing each CDR3 protein once. The sample contains about 900,000 distinct CDR3 sequences, approximately 67% of which appear only once. Worth noting for this clonotype: Its antigen is still unknown.

The V end lost 0 bases, the J end lost 3 bases, and 15 bases lay between the germline ends. CDR3 length: 16 residues. The germline V gene encodes CDR1 LGHNA and CDR2 YSLEER. Material: blood. This clonotype was obtained from a man aged 30 to 39 in good health. V is TRBV4-3 and J is TRBJ2-7; no definite D call. CDR3 DNA sequence: TGCGCCAGCAGCCAAGATCCATGGGAAGGGTTCTACGAGCAGTACTTC. Encoded protein: CASSQDPWEGFYEQYF.